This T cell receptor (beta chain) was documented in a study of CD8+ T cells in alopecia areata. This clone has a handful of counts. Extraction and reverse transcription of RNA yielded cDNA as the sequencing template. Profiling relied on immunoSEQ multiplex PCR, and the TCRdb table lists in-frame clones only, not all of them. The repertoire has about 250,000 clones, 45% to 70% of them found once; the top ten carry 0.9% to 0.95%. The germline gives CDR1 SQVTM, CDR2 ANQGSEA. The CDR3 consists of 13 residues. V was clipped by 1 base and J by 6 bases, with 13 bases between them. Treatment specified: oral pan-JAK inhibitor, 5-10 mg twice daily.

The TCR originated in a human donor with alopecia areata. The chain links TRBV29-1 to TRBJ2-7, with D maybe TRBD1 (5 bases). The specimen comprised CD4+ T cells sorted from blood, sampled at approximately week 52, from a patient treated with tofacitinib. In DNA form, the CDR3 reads TGCAGCGTTGAAGGCGGAGTAGGGGTCGAGCAGTACTTC. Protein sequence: CSVEGGVGVEQYF.